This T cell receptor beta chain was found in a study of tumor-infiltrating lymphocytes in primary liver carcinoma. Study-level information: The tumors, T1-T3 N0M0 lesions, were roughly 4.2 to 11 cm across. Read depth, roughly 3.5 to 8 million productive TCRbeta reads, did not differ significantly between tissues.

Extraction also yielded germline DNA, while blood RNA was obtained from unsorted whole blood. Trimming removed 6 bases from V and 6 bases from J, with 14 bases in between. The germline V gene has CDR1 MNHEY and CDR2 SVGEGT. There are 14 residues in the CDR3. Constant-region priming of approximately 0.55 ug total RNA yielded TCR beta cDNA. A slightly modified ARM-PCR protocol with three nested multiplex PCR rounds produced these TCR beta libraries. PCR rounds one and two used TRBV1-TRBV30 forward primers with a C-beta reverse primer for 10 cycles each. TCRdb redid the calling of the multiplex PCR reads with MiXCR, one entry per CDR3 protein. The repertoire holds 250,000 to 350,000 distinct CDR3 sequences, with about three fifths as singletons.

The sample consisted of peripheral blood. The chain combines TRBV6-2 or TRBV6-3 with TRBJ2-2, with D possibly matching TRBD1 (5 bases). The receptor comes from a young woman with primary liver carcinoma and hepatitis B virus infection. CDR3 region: CASRPQGNAGELFF. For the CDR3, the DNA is TGTGCCAGCAGACCTCAGGGCAACGCCGGGGAGCTGTTTTTT.